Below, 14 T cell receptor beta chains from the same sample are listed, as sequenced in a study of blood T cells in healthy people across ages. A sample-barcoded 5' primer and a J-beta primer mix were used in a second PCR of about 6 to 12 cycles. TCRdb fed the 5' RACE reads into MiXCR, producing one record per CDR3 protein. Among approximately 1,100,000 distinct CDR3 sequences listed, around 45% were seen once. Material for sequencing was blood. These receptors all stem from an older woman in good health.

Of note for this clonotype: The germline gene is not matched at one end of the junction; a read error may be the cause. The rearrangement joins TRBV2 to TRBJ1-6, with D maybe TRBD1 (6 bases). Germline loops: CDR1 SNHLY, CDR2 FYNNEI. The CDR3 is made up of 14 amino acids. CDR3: CASSGGQSRSPFHF. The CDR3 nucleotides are TGTGCCAGCAGTGGAGGACAGAGCCGTTCACCCTTCCACTTT.

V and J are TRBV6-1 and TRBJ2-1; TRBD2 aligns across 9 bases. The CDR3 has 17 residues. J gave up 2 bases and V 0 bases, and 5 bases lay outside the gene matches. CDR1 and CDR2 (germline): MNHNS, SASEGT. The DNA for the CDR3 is TGTGCCAGCAGTGAAGCGGGGACTAGCCGGACCTACAATGAGCAGTTCTTC. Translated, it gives CASSEAGTSRTYNEQFF.

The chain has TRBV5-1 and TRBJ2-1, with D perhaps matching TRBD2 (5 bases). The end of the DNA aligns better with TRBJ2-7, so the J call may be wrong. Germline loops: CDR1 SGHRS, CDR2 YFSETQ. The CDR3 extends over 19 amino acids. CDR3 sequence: CASSLAGLGGLGSYNEQYF. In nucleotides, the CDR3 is TGCGCCAGCAGCTTGGCCGGACTCGGCGGGTTAGGTTCCTACAATGAGCAGTACTTC.

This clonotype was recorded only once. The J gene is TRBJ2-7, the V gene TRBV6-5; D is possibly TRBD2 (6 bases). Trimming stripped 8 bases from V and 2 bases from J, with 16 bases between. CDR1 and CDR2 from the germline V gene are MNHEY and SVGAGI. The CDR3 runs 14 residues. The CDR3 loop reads CASGAPGVPYEQYF. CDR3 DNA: TGTGCCAGCGGGGCCCCGGGGGTCCCCTACGAGCAGTACTTC.

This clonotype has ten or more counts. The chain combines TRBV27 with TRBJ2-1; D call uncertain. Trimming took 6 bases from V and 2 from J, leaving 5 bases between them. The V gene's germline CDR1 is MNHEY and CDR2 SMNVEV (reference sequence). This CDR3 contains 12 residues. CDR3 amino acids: CASSPAYNEQFF. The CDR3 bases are TGTGCCAGCAGCCCCGCCTACAATGAGCAGTTCTTC.

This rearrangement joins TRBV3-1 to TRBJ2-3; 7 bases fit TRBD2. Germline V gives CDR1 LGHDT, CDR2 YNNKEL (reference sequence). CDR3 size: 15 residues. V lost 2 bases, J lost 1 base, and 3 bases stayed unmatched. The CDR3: CASSQTGGRTDTQYF. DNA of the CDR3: TGTGCCAGCAGCCAAACGGGAGGTCGCACAGATACGCAGTATTTT.

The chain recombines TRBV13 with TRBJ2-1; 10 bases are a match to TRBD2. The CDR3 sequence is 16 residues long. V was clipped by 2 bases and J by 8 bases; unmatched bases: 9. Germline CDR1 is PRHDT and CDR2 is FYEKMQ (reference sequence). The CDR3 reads CASSLRLAGGLDEQFF. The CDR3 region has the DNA TGTGCCAGCAGCTTAAGACTAGCGGGCGGTTTGGATGAGCAGTTCTTC.

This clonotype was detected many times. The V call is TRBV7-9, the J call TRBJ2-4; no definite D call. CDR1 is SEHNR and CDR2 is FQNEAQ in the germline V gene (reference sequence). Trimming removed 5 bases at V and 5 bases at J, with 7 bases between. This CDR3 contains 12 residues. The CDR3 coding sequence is TGTGCCAGCAGCCCGGGCCAAAACATTCAGTACTTC. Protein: CASSPGQNIQYF.

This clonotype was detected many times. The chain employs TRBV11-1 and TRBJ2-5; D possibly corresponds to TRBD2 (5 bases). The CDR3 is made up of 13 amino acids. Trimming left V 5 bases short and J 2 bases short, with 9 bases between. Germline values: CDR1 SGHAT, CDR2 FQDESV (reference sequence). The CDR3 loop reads CASSPEGQETQYF. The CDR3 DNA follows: TGTGCCAGCAGCCCAGAGGGTCAAGAGACCCAGTACTTC.

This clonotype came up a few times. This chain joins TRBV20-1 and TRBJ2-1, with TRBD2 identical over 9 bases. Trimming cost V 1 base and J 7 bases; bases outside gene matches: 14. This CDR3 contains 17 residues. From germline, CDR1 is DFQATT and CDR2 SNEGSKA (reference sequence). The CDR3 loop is CSARGNRASGKVNEQFF. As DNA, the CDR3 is TGCAGTGCTAGAGGTAACAGGGCTAGCGGGAAGGTGAATGAGCAGTTCTTC.

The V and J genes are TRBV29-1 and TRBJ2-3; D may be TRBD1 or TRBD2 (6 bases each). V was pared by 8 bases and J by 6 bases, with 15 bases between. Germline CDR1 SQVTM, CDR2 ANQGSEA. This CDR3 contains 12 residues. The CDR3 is CSTRDTIDTQYF. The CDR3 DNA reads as TGCAGCACGCGGGACACCATTGATACGCAGTATTTT.

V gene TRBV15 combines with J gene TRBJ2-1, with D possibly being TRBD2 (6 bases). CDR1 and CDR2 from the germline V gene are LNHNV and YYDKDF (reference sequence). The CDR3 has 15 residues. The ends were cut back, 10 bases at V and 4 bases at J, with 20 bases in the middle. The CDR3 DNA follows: TGTGCCATCGGTCGAGCGGGCATCCTATACAATGAGCAGTTCTTC. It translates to CAIGRAGILYNEQFF.

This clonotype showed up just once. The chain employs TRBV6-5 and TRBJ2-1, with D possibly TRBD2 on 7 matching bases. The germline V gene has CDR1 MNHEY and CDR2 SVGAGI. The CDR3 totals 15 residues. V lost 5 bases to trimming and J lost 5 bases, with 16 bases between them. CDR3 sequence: CASSGGAGVDNEQFF. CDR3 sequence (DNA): TGTGCCAGCAGTGGGGGGGCAGGGGTTGACAATGAGCAGTTCTTC.

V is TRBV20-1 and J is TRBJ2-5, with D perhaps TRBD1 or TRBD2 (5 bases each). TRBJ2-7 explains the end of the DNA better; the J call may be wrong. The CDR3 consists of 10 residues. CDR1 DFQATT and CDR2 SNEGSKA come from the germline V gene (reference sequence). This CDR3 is CSARRGEQYF. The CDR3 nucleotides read TGCAGTGCTAGGAGGGGCGAGCAGTACTTC.